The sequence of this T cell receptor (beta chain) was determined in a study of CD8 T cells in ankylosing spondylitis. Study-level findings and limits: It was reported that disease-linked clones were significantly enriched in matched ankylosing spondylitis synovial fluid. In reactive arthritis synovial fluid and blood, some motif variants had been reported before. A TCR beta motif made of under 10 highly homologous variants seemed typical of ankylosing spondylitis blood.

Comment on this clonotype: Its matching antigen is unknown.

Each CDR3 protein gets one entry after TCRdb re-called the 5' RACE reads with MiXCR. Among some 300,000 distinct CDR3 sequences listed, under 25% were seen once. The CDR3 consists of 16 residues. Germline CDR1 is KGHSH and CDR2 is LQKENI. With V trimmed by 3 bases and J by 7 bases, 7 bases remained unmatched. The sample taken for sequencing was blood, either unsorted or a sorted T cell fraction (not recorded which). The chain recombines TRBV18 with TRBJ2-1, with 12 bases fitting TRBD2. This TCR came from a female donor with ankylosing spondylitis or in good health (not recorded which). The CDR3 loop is CASSPWTSGTTNEQFF. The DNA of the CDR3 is TGTGCCAGCTCACCTTGGACTAGCGGGACAACTAATGAGCAGTTCTTC.